The 24 T cell receptor beta chains reported below all come from one sample, sequenced in a study of T cells expressing NK-cell markers. TCRdb reprocessed the 5' RACE reads, keeping one entry per CDR3 protein, no DNA. This sample's clone table lists 200,000 to 300,000 distinct CDR3 sequences. Sample: blood T cells: a sorted CD56 or NKG2C T cell subset, CD4+ or CD8+ T cells, or bulk PBMC T cells (not recorded which). The source is a man aged 18 to 29 in good health.

The chain uses TRBV10-3 and TRBJ2-3; TCRdb's D gene call, TRBD1, goes unchecked for lack of DNA. CDR3 length: 11 amino acids. CDR1 ENHRY and CDR2 SYGVKD come from the germline V gene. The CDR3 spells CAILQGDTQYF.

V gene TRBV20-1 combines with J gene TRBJ2-1; no DNA is available, so the TRBD2 call from TCRdb remains unchecked. Germline V gene data show CDR1 as DFQATT and CDR2 as SNEGSKA (reference sequence). The CDR3 consists of 14 residues. CDR3 amino acids: CSARRLAGLNEQFF.

The rearrangement uses TRBV7-2 and TRBJ1-5. There are 14 residues in the CDR3. Germline lookup yields CDR1 SGHTA and CDR2 FQGNSA. The CDR3 loop is CASSAYTDYQPQHF.

The chain links TRBV20-1 to TRBJ2-5; without DNA, the TCRdb call of TRBD2 cannot be checked. Germline-derived CDR1 and CDR2 are DFQATT and SNEGSKA (reference sequence). This CDR3 is 15 amino acids long. CDR3 region: CSAATPGLNQETQYF.

The chain carries TRBV18 and TRBJ2-3; TCRdb calls TRBD2, which cannot be checked without DNA. Per the germline V gene, CDR1 is KGHSH and CDR2 is LQKENI. This CDR3 is 16 amino acids long. The CDR3 loop is CASSAPTSGSIDTQYF.

The rearrangement links TRBV6-1 to TRBJ2-4; TCRdb designates TRBD2, a call that cannot be tested without DNA. CDR1 is MNHNS and CDR2 is SASEGT in the germline V gene. The CDR3 covers 15 residues. CDR3: CASSLSGVAKNIQYF.

V usage is TRBV7-2 and J usage is TRBJ2-3. Germline assignment: CDR1 SGHTA and CDR2 FQGNSA. The CDR3 runs to 14 residues. The CDR3 protein is CASSPGRSTDTQYF.

The rearrangement uses TRBV12-5 and TRBJ2-1; the D call of TRBD1 rests on TCRdb alone, since no DNA is present to check it. The CDR3 loop spans 15 amino acids. Germline V gene lookup returns CDR1 LGHNT and CDR2 FRNRAP. The CDR3 protein is CASGPKGAPGNEQFF.

The chain uses TRBV5-1 and TRBJ1-1. CDR1 is SGHRS, CDR2 YFSETQ, per germline. The CDR3 loop spans 14 amino acids. CDR3 sequence reads: CASKGPYGNTEAFF. Full variable domain (missing parts from reference TRBV5-1 and TRBJ1-1): KAGVTQTPRYLIKTRGQQVTLSCSPISGHRSVSWYQQTPGQGLQFLFEYFSETQRNKGNFPGRFSGRQFSNSRSEMNVSTLELGDSALYLCASKGPYGNTEAFFGQGTRLTVV.

The J gene is TRBJ2-1, the V gene TRBV6-5; TCRdb's D call of TRBD2 is untestable without DNA. Germline CDR1 MNHEY, CDR2 SVGAGI. This CDR3 is built from 17 residues. CDR3 in amino acids: CASSNRLAGGPSNEQFF.

The rearrangement joins TRBV7-9 to TRBJ2-4; the TCRdb D gene call, TRBD1, has no DNA to confirm it. CDR3 length: 17 amino acids. Germline V gene sequence: CDR1 SEHNR, CDR2 FQNEAQ (reference sequence). CDR3 amino acids: CASSLARFSDRKNIQYF.

The chain joins TRBV12-3 or TRBV12-4 to TRBJ1-1; the D gene TCRdb calls, TRBD1, cannot be checked with no DNA. This CDR3 is 13 amino acids long. CDR3 loop: CASSFRGYARVFF.

The rearrangement links TRBV29-1 to TRBJ1-2. The CDR3 consists of 14 residues. CDR1 SQVTM and CDR2 ANQGSEA come from the germline V gene. The CDR3 loop reads CSVYGQETRNGYTF.

The chain links TRBV20-1 to TRBJ2-3; the TCRdb D gene call, TRBD1, has no DNA to confirm it. Germline assignment: CDR1 DFQATT and CDR2 SNEGSKA (reference sequence). The CDR3 is 15 residues long. CDR3 amino acids: CSARVPLTGTDTQYF.

The rearrangement joins TRBV24-1 to TRBJ2-5. Germline CDR1 and CDR2: KGHDR and SFDVKD. This CDR3 has 15 residues. CDR3 amino acids: CATSDSKTAQETQYF.

CDR3 in amino acids: CSARVLRDRSTDTQYF. V and J are TRBV20-1 and TRBJ2-3; TCRdb outputs TRBD1, but without DNA this stays unchecked. The CDR3 runs to 16 residues. Germline CDR1 and CDR2: DFQATT and SNEGSKA (reference sequence).

The CDR3 reads CASSLLAGTSYNEQFF. V gene TRBV6-1 combines with J gene TRBJ2-1. CDR3 size: 16 residues. Germline assignment: CDR1 MNHNS and CDR2 SASEGT.

The J gene is TRBJ2-5, the V gene TRBV6-2 or TRBV6-3. Germline V lookup: CDR1 MNHEY, CDR2 SVGEGT. The CDR3 is made up of 14 amino acids. The CDR3 loop reads CASSYRELLETQYF.

The chain links TRBV5-1 to TRBJ2-7; TCRdb calls TRBD2, which cannot be checked without DNA. Germline-derived CDR1 and CDR2 are SGHRS and YFSETQ. This CDR3 contains 13 residues. The CDR3 spells CASSLARAGEQYF.

The CDR3: CASSLAQGAHQPQHF. The chain combines TRBV7-2 with TRBJ1-5; TCRdb picks TRBD1, but there is no DNA to check that call. This CDR3 is built from 15 residues. The germline gives CDR1 SGHTA, CDR2 FQGNSA.

The rearrangement joins TRBV29-1 to TRBJ2-3; with no DNA, the TCRdb D assignment of TRBD2 cannot be verified. The CDR3 sequence is 14 residues long. The germline V gene encodes CDR1 SQVTM and CDR2 ANQGSEA. CDR3 amino acids: CSVGEGESTDTQYF.

V and J are TRBV6-5 and TRBJ2-7; without DNA, the TCRdb call of TRBD2 cannot be checked. The length of the CDR3 is 14 residues. The V gene's germline CDR1 is MNHEY and CDR2 SVGAGI. This CDR3 is CASSYRLAGAEQYF.

The rearrangement joins TRBV5-5 to TRBJ2-1; there is no DNA to check the TCRdb D call of TRBD2. This CDR3 is built from 15 residues. Looked up from germline, CDR1 is SGHKS and CDR2 is YYEKEE (reference sequence). The CDR3 loop is CASSPPGPTNNEQFF.

The chain employs TRBV12-3 or TRBV12-4 and TRBJ2-1; TCRdb calls TRBD1, which cannot be checked without DNA. The CDR3 is 13 amino acids. The chain's CDR3 is CASVDPLINEQFF.